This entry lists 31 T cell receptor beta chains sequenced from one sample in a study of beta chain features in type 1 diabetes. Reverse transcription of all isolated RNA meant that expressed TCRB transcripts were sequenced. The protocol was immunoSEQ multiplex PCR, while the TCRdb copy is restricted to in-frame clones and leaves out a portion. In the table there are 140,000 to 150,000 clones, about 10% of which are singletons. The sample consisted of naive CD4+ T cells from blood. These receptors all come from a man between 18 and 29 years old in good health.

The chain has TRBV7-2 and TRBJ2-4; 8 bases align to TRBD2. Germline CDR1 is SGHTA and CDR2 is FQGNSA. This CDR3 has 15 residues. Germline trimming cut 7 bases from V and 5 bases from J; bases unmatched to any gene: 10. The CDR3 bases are TGTGCCAGCATCTTTCGGCCGGGGGGGCAAAACATTCAGTACTTC. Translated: CASIFRPGGQNIQYF.

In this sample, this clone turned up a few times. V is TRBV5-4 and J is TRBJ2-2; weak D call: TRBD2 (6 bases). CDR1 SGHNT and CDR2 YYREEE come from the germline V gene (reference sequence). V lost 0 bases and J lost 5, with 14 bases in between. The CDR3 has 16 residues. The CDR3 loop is CASSLVAGPGTGELFF. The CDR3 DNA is TGTGCCAGCAGCTTGGTGGCGGGGCCAGGTACCGGGGAGCTGTTTTTT. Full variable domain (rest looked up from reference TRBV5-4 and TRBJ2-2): ETGVTQSPTHLIKTRGQQVTLRCSSQSGHNTVSWYQQALGQGPQFIFQYYREEENGRGNFPPRFSGLQFPNYSSELNVNALELDDSALYLCASSLVAGPGTGELFFGEGSRLTVL.

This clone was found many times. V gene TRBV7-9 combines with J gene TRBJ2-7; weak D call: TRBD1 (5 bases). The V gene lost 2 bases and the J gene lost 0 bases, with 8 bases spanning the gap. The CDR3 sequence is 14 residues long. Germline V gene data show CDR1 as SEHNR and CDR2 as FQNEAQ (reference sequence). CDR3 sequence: CASSLIGDSYEQYF. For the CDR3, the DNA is TGTGCCAGCAGCTTAATAGGGGACTCCTACGAGCAGTACTTC.

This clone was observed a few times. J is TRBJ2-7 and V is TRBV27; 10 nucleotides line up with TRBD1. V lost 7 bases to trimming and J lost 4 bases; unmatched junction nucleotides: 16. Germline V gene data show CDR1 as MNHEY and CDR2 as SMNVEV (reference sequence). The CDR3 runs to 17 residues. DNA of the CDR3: TGTGCCAGCAACCCTATCCCGCCGTCGGACAGGGGGTACGAGCAGTACTTC. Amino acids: CASNPIPPSDRGYEQYF.

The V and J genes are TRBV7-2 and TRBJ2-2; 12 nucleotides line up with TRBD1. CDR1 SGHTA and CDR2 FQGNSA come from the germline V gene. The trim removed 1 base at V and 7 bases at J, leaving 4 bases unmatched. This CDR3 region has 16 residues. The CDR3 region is CASSLGGQGAGGELFF. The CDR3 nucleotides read TGTGCCAGCAGCTTAGGGGGACAGGGGGCCGGCGGGGAGCTGTTTTTT.

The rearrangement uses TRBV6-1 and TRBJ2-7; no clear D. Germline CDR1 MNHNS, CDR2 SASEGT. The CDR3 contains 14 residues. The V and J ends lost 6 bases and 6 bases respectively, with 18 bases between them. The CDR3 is CASRQETPLLEQYF. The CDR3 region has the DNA TGTGCCAGCAGGCAGGAAACCCCCCTACTCGAGCAGTACTTC.

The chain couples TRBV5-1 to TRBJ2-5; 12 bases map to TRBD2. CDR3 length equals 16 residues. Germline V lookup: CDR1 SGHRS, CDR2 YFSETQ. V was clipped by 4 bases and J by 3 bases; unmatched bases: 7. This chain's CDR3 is CASSLRTSGVEETQYF. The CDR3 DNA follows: TGCGCCAGCAGCCTGAGGACTAGCGGGGTAGAAGAGACCCAGTACTTC.

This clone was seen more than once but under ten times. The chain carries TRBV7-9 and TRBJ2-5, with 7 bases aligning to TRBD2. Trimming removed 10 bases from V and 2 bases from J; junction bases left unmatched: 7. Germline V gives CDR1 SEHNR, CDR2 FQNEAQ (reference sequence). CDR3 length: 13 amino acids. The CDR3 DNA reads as TGTGCCACTGGGGGGGGGAGGCAAGAGACCCAGTACTTC. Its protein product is CATGGGRQETQYF.

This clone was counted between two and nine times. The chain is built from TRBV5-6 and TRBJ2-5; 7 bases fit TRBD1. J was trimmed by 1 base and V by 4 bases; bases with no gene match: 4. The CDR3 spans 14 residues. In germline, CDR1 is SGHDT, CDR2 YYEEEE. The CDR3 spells CASSQGQPQETQYF. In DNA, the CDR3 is TGTGCCAGCAGCCAGGGACAGCCCCAAGAGACCCAGTACTTC.

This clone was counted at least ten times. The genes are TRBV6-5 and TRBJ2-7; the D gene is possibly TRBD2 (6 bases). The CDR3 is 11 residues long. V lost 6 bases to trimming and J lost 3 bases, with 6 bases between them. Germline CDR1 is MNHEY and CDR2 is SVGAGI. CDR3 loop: CASSGSYEQYF. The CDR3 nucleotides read TGTGCCAGCAGCGGGAGCTACGAGCAGTACTTC.

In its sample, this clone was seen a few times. In DNA, the CDR3 is TGTGCCAGCAGTCCCCGGACAGGGGGAAGGGACATTCAGTACTTC. This gives the protein CASSPRTGGRDIQYF. The V gene is TRBV6-6, the J gene TRBJ2-4, with 10 bases identical to TRBD1. Trimming removed 5 bases from V and 8 bases from J; junction bases left unmatched: 9. The V gene's germline CDR1 is MNHNY and CDR2 SVGAGI (reference sequence). CDR3 length equals 15 residues.

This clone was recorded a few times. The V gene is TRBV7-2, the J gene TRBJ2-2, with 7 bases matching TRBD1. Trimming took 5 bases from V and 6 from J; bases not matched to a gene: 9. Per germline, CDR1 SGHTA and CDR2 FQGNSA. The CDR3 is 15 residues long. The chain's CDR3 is CASSHTGDIPGELFF. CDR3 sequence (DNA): TGTGCCAGCAGCCACACAGGGGATATTCCCGGGGAGCTGTTTTTT.

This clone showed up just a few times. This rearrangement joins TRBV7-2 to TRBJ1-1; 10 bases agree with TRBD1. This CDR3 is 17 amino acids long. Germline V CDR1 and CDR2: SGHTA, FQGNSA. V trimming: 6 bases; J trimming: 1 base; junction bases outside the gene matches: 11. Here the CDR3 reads CASRETGGALWNTEAFF. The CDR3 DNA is TGTGCCAGCAGGGAGACAGGGGGCGCATTATGGAACACTGAAGCTTTCTTT.

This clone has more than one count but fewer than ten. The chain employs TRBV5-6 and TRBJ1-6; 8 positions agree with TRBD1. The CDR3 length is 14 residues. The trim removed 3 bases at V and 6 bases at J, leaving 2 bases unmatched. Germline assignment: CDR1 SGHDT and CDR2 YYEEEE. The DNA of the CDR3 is TGTGCCAGCAGCTGGGACAGGTTTAATTCACCCCTCCACTTT. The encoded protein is CASSWDRFNSPLHF.

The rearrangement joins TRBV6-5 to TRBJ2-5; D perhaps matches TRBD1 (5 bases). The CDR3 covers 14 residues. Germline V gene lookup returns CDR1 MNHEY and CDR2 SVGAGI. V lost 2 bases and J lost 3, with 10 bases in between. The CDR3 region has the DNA TGTGCCAGCAGTTACGTACAGGCCAAAGAGACCCAGTACTTC. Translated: CASSYVQAKETQYF.

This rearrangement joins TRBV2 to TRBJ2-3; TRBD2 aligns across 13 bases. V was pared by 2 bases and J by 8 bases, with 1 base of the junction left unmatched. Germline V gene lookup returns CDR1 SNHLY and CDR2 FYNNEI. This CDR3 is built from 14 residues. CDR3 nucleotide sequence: TGTGCCAGCAGTGAAACTAGCGGGGGGGCTACGCAGTATTTT. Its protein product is CASSETSGGATQYF.

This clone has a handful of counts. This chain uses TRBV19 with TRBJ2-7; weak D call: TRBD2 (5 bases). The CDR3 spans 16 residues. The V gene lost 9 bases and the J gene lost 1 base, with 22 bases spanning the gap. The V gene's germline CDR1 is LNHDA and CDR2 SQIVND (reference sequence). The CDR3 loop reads CARSGTPLKGSYEQYF. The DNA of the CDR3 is TGTGCCAGAAGCGGAACACCCCTTAAAGGGTCCTACGAGCAGTACTTC.

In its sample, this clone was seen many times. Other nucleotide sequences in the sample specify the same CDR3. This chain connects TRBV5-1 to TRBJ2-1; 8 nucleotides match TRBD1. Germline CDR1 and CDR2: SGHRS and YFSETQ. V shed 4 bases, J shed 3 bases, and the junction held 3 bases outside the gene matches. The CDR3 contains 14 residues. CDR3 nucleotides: TGCGCCAGCAGCCTCGGACAGGGCTACAATGAGCAGTTCTTC. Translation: CASSLGQGYNEQFF.

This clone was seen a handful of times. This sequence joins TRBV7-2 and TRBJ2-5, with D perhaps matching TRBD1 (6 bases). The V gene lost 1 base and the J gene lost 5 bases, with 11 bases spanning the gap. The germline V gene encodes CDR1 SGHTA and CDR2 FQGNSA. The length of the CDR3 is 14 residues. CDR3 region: CASSLVGGGETQYF. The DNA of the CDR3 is TGTGCCAGCAGCTTAGTAGGGGGTGGGGAGACCCAGTACTTC.

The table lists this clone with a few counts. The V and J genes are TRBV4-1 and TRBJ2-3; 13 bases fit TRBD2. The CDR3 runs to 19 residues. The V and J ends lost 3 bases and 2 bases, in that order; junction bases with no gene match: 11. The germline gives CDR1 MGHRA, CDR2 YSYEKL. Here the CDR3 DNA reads TGCGCCAGCAGCCAGGGACTAGCGGGGACTAAAATTTCCACAGATACGCAGTATTTT. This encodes CASSQGLAGTKISTDTQYF.

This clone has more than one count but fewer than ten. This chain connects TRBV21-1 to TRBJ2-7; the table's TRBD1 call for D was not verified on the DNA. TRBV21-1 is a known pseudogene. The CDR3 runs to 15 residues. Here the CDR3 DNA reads TGTGCCAGCAGCAACGGACAGAATCGGGTTTGGGAGCAGTACTTC. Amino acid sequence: CASSNGQNRVWEQYF.

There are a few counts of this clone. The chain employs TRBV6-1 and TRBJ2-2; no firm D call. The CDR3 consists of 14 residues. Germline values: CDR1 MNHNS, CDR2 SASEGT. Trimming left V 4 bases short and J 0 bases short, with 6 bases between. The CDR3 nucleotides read TGTGCCAGCAGTGTGGCAGCGAACACCGGGGAGCTGTTTTTT. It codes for CASSVAANTGELFF.

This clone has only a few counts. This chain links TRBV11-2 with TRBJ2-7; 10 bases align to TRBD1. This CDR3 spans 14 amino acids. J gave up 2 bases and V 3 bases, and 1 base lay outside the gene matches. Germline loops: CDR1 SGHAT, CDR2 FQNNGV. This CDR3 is CASSLGQGTYEQYF. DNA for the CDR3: TGTGCCAGCAGCTTGGGACAGGGGACCTACGAGCAGTACTTC.

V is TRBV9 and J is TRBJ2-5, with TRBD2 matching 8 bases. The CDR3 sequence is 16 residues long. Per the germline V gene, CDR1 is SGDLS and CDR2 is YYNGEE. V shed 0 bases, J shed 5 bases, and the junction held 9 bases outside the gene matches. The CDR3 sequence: CASSVGPGTSMETQYF. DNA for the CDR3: TGTGCCAGCAGCGTAGGGCCCGGGACTAGTATGGAGACCCAGTACTTC.

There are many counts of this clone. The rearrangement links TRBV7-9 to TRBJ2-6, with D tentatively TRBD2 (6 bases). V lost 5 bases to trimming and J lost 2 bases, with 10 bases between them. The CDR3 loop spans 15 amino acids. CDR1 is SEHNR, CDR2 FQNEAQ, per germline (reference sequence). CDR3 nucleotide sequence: TGTGCCAGCAGCCTTGGACTACCTGGGGCCAACGTCCTGACTTTC. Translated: CASSLGLPGANVLTF.

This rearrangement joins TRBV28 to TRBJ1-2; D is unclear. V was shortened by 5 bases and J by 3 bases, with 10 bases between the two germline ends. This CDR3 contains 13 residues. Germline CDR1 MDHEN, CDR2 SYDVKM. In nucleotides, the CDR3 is TGTGCCAGCAGTCCATATCTATACTATGGCTACACCTTC. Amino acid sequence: CASSPYLYYGYTF.

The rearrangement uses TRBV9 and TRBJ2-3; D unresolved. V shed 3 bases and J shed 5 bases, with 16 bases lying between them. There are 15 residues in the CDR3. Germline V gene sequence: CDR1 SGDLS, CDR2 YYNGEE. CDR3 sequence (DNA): TGTGCCAGCAGCGGAATGACTCCACCACGAGATACGCAGTATTTT. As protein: CASSGMTPPRDTQYF.

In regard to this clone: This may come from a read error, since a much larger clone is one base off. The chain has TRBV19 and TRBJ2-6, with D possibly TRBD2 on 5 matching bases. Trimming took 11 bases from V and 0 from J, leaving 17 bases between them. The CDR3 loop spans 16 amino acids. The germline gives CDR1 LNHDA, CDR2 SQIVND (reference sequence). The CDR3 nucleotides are TGTGCCGTTAGTCCGGGGTCTAGCTCTGGGGCCAACGTCCTGACTTTC. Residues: CAVSPGSSSGANVLTF.

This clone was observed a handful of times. The CDR3 is CASSLVLAGEKTQYF. CDR3 DNA sequence: TGCGCCAGCAGCTTGGTACTAGCGGGAGAGAAGACCCAGTACTTC. The rearrangement joins TRBV5-1 to TRBJ2-7; 11 bases match TRBD2. The J call could be wrong; TRBJ2-5 is a better fit for the DNA end. The CDR3 contains 15 residues. Looked up from germline, CDR1 is SGHRS and CDR2 is YFSETQ.

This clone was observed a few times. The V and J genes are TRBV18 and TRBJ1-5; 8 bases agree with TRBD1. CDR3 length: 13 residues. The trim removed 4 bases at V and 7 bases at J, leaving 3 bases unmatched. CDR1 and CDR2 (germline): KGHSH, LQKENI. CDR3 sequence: CASSLAGGQPQHF. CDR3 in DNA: TGTGCCAGCTCACTGGCAGGGGGCCAGCCCCAGCATTTT.

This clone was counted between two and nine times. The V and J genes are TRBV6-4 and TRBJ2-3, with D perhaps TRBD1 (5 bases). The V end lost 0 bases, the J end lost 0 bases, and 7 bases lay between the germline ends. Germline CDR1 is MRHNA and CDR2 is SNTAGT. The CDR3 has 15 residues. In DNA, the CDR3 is TGTGCCAGCAGTGACTCGGCAGGGAGCACAGATACGCAGTATTTT. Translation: CASSDSAGSTDTQYF.